The 22 T cell receptor beta chains below come from one sample, sequenced in a study of tumor-infiltrating lymphocytes in primary liver carcinoma. Starting from around 500 ng of total RNA, TCR beta cDNA was produced with a primer in the constant region. Generation of the TCR beta libraries relied on three nested multiplex PCR rounds using slightly modified ARM-PCR. With TRBV1-TRBV30 forward primers and a C-beta reverse primer, the first two PCR rounds were run for about 10 cycles each. TCRdb independently ran MiXCR on the multiplex PCR reads; one entry per CDR3 protein. The top ten hold approximately 6.6% of the sample, which has some 200,000 distinct CDR3 sequences, less than 70% seen once. Germline DNA was also extracted, with blood RNA taken from unsorted whole blood. The sample comprised peripheral blood. Source of these receptors: a woman in her fifties or sixties with primary liver carcinoma and hepatitis B virus infection.

This clonotype has more than one count but fewer than ten. The rearrangement links TRBV5-1 to TRBJ1-1; no definite D call. V was trimmed by 0 bases and J by 1 base, leaving 10 bases between them. The germline V gene encodes CDR1 SGHRS and CDR2 YFSETQ. This CDR3 region has 15 residues. The CDR3 reads CASSLDGVTNTEAFF. DNA of the CDR3: TGCGCCAGCAGCTTGGATGGGGTAACGAACACTGAAGCTTTCTTT.

The chain carries TRBV11-1 and TRBJ2-1; 12 bases align to TRBD2. The CDR3 is 18 amino acids. Unmatched junction bases numbered 13, after V lost 2 bases and J lost 8 bases. Germline lookup yields CDR1 SGHAT and CDR2 FQDESV (reference sequence). CDR3 nucleotide sequence: TGTGCCAGCAGCTTAAGGGGGACGACTAGCGGGAGACCCTATGAGCAGTTCTTC. This sequence encodes CASSLRGTTSGRPYEQFF.

This clonotype was recorded a few times. An end of the junction differs from the germline gene, which may be a read error. The J gene is TRBJ2-3, the V gene TRBV5-6; the D call may be TRBD1 or TRBD2 (5 bases each). The CDR3 runs 16 residues. In germline, CDR1 is SGHDT, CDR2 YYEEEE. The CDR3 protein is CARLTGTQQSTDTQYF. Here the CDR3 DNA reads TGTGCCAGGCTCACTGGGACCCAACAAAGCACGGATACGCAGTATTTT.

For this clonotype: This may come from a read error, since a much larger clone is one base off. V usage is TRBV4-1 and J usage is TRBJ2-1, with 7 nucleotides matching TRBD2. V shed 10 bases, J shed 5 bases, and the junction held 17 bases outside the gene matches. The CDR3 loop spans 16 amino acids. Germline CDR1 and CDR2: MGHRA and YSYEKL. The CDR3 loop reads CANSQGDGRNHNEQFF. The CDR3 bases are TGCGCCAACAGTCAAGGGGACGGGAGGAACCACAATGAGCAGTTCTTC.

Of note for this clonotype: One end of the junction does not line up with germline, which may come from a read error. J is TRBJ1-2 and V is TRBV11-2, with 11 bases that match TRBD1. The CDR3 consists of 17 residues. The germline V gene encodes CDR1 SGHAT and CDR2 FQNNGV. In DNA, the CDR3 is TGTGCCAGCAGTCCCTCGCCGGACAGGGGGCGAATCTATGGCTACATCTTC. The encoded protein is CASSPSPDRGRIYGYIF. The full variable domain, in which reference TRBV11-2 and TRBJ1-2 provide the parts outside the CDR3, is EAGVAQSPRYKIIEKRQSVAFWCNPISGHATLYWYQQILGQGPKLLIQFQNNGVVDDSQLPKDRFSAERLKGVDSTLKIQPAKLEDSAVYLCASSPSPDRGRIYGYIFGSGTRLTVV.

This rearrangement joins TRBV29-1 to TRBJ2-1; unclear D gene. This CDR3 region has 12 residues. Germline-derived CDR1 and CDR2 are SQVTM and ANQGSEA. Trimming shortened V by 8 bases and J by 5 bases, and 13 bases separated the two germline ends. The CDR3 here is CSISEPNNEQFF. CDR3 coding DNA: TGCAGCATATCCGAACCAAACAATGAGCAGTTCTTC.

This chain connects TRBV28 to TRBJ2-5; no firm D call. V lost 3 bases, J lost 5 bases, and 13 bases lay in between. This CDR3 has 14 residues. Germline V lookup: CDR1 MDHEN, CDR2 SYDVKM. CDR3 in amino acids: CASSLSGRSETQYF. The DNA of the CDR3 is TGTGCCAGCAGTTTGTCGGGTCGGTCTGAGACCCAGTACTTC.

Comments on this clonotype: The CDR3 carries no conserved terminal phenylalanine or tryptophan, so it likely arises from a read error. The V gene is TRBV5-6, the J gene TRBJ2-2; a possible D gene is TRBD2 (7 bases). Germline-derived CDR1 and CDR2 are SGHDT and YYEEEE. This CDR3 comprises 16 residues. The CDR3 here is CTSSLGGPTNTGELFS. The DNA of the CDR3 is TGTACCAGCAGCTTGGGGGGGCCTACGAACACCGGGGAGCTGTTTTCT.

About this clonotype: The junction does not match germline at one end; this may be a read error. V and J are TRBV11-2 and TRBJ2-7, with 8 bases aligning to TRBD1. Germline-derived CDR1 and CDR2 are SGHAT and FQNNGV. The CDR3 spans 15 residues. The CDR3: CTSNLAGTGEYEQYF. CDR3 sequence (DNA): TGTACCAGCAACTTAGCCGGGACAGGTGAGTACGAGCAGTACTTC.

This chain links TRBV12-3 or TRBV12-4 with TRBJ2-1, with 10 bases aligning to TRBD2. The junction had 12 bases not matched to a gene; V was cut back by 11 bases and J by 8 bases. The CDR3 has 14 residues. CDR3 sequence reads: CACRGLAALDEQFF. The CDR3 nucleotides are TGTGCCTGTAGAGGACTAGCGGCCTTGGATGAGCAGTTCTTC.

A note on this clonotype: One junction end disagrees with the germline gene, perhaps due to a read error. This chain uses TRBV12-5 with TRBJ1-4, with D possibly matching TRBD1 (5 bases). Per the germline V gene, CDR1 is LGHNT and CDR2 is FRNRAP. The CDR3 contains 17 residues. CDR3: CASGLVLLGQGPGKLYF. CDR3 coding DNA: TGTGCTAGTGGTTTGGTACTTTTGGGGCAGGGTCCTGGAAAACTGTATTTT.

As concerns this clonotype: A much more abundant neighbour one base away suggests this may be a read error. This chain links TRBV12-3 or TRBV12-4 with TRBJ2-5; D not resolved. With 5 bases removed from V and 4 bases from J, the gap between germline ends came to 5 bases. The CDR3 is made up of 11 amino acids. For the CDR3, the DNA is TGTGCCAGCAGTCAACTAGAGACCCAGTACTTC. Its protein is CASSQLETQYF.

Remarks on this clonotype: A read error is likely, as this CDR3 ends without the conserved phenylalanine or tryptophan. The genes are TRBV12-5 and TRBJ1-5; no firm D call. This CDR3 is 13 amino acids long. Germline V lookup: CDR1 LGHNT, CDR2 FRNRAP. With 2 bases removed from V and 7 bases from J, the gap between germline ends came to 9 bases. In DNA form, the CDR3 reads TGTGCTAGTGGTTTGCCACCGGGCCAGCCCCAGCATCTT. Translation: CASGLPPGQPQHL.

Notes on this clonotype: No conserved phenylalanine or tryptophan is present at the end of the CDR3, so a read error is the likely explanation. This chain uses TRBV19 with TRBJ1-5, with D tentatively TRBD1 (5 bases). The CDR3 has 13 residues. Trimming left V 5 bases short and J 3 bases short, with 8 bases between. In germline, CDR1 is LNHDA, CDR2 SQIVND (reference sequence). The DNA of the CDR3 is TGTGCCAGTAGTCGGGGCTTCAATCAGCCCCAGCATCTT. This gives the protein CASSRGFNQPQHL.

Worth noting for this clonotype: At one end the junction does not follow the germline gene, possibly because of a read error. This chain uses TRBV11-2 with TRBJ2-2, with a possible D match to TRBD2 (6 bases). Germline CDR1 reads SGHAT; CDR2 reads FQNNGV. The length of the CDR3 is 16 residues. This CDR3 reads CASNHAGPGRGGELFF. The CDR3 nucleotides read TGTGCCAGCAACCATGCGGGGCCGGGGAGAGGTGGGGAACTGTTTTTT. The full variable domain, with the rest looked up from reference TRBV11-2 and TRBJ2-2, is EAGVAQSPRYKIIEKRQSVAFWCNPISGHATLYWYQQILGQGPKLLIQFQNNGVVDDSQLPKDRFSAERLKGVDSTLKIQPAKLEDSAVYLCASNHAGPGRGGELFFGEGSRLTVL.

This rearrangement joins TRBV5-1 to TRBJ2-7, with D possibly being TRBD1 or TRBD2 (5 bases each). Trimming stripped 5 bases from V and 1 base from J, with 13 bases between. The CDR3 covers 14 residues. CDR1 is SGHRS, CDR2 YFSETQ, per germline. The CDR3 DNA sequence: TGCGCCAGCAGGGGTCGGGGCCTTTCCTACGAGCAGTACTTC. Translated, it gives CASRGRGLSYEQYF.

In its sample, this clonotype was seen a few times. The chain is built from TRBV10-2 and TRBJ2-5, with a weak D call TRBD1 (5 bases). The CDR3 covers 16 residues. The germline gives CDR1 WSHSY, CDR2 SAAADI. V lost 8 bases to trimming and J lost 2 bases, with 21 bases between them. The CDR3 coding sequence is TGCGCCAGCCAAAATAAACAGGCGAGGCCACAAGAGACCCAGTACTTC. Residues: CASQNKQARPQETQYF.

V usage is TRBV28 and J usage is TRBJ1-1, with D maybe TRBD1 (5 bases). This CDR3 spans 12 amino acids. Trimming took 3 bases from V and 10 from J, leaving 12 bases between them. The germline V gene encodes CDR1 MDHEN and CDR2 SYDVKM. Written as DNA, the CDR3 is TGTGCCAGCAGTTTGCAGCGAGGGACAGCTTTCTTT. Translated: CASSLQRGTAFF. Together with reference TRBV28 and TRBJ1-1, the CDR3 gives the full variable domain: DVKVTQSSRYLVKRTGEKVFLECVQDMDHENMFWYRQDPGLGLRLIYFSYDVKMKEKGDIPEGYSVSREKKERFSLILESASTNQTSMYLCASSLQRGTAFFGQGTRLTVV.

This clonotype showed up many times. The chain employs TRBV11-2 and TRBJ2-1; 8 nucleotides agree with TRBD2. The V and J ends lost 5 bases and 4 bases, in that order; junction bases with no gene match: 7. The CDR3 is 15 amino acids. The germline V gene has CDR1 SGHAT and CDR2 FQNNGV. CDR3 nucleotide sequence: TGTGCCAGCAGCCGACTAGCGTCGGGATACAATGAGCAGTTCTTC. Translated, it gives CASSRLASGYNEQFF.

With regard to this clonotype: Sequence at one end of the junction differs from germline and may be a read error. The chain couples TRBV5-6 to TRBJ1-5; TRBD1 is a possible D gene (6 bases). Germline V gene lookup returns CDR1 SGHDT and CDR2 YYEEEE. The CDR3 runs to 17 residues. CDR3 nucleotides: TGTGTCAGCAGCCGGACCAGGGGCGCCATTAGCAATCAGCCCCAGCATTTT. It codes for CVSSRTRGAISNQPQHF.

In this sample, this clonotype turned up many times. The chain uses TRBV29-1 and TRBJ2-2, with D hard to call. CDR1 SQVTM and CDR2 ANQGSEA come from the germline V gene. The CDR3 contains 14 residues. V was pared by 7 bases and J by 0 bases, with 12 bases between. The CDR3 region has the DNA TGCAGCGCGGCCCCGAATGCGAACACCGGGGAGCTGTTTTTT. This gives the protein CSAAPNANTGELFF.

The chain employs TRBV29-1 and TRBJ2-2, with D unclear. Trimming shortened V by 3 bases and J by 1 base, and 6 bases separated the two germline ends. CDR1 and CDR2 from the germline V gene are SQVTM and ANQGSEA. There are 13 residues in the CDR3. The chain's CDR3 is CSVDSQNTGELFF. The CDR3 nucleotides read TGCAGCGTTGATAGCCAGAACACCGGGGAGCTGTTTTTT.